There are many counts of the clone carrying this T cell receptor beta chain. No antigen is known for it. The data were taken from a study of read filtering for tumor transcriptome and immune sequencing. Across the whole study: Among patients, approximately 16 were male and about 15 female, aged about 47 to 80 (mean about 69). Broader study findings: About four fifths of IR-seq clonotypes had a single read, yet these held 3% to 4% of reads.

The library was built from 400 ng RNA with molecular barcoded adaptors for alpha/delta and beta/gamma chains. Each CDR3 protein is one row after TCRdb ran MiXCR on the reads. The sample yields fewer than 30,000 distinct CDR3 sequences, about 15% seen once. Every patient had bone marrow sampled while the disease was active. Sequenced material: a population of CD138-negative cells sorted from bone marrow. This clonotype originated in a donor at least 40 years old with multiple myeloma.

Here the CDR3 DNA reads TGTGCCAGCACTCCCGTGACCCAGGAATCCTACGAGCAGTACTTC. It yields the protein CASTPVTQESYEQYF. The rearrangement uses TRBV2 and TRBJ2-7; D ambiguous. The V gene lost 7 bases and the J gene lost 1 base, with 17 bases spanning the gap. The CDR3 covers 15 residues. CDR1 and CDR2 (germline): SNHLY, FYNNEI. Combining the CDR3 with reference TRBV2 and TRBJ2-7 gives the whole variable domain EPEVTQTPSHQVTQMGQEVILRCVPISNHLYFYWYRQILGQKVEFLVSFYNNEISEKSEIFDDQFSVERPDGSNFTLKIRSTKLEDSAMYFCASTPVTQESYEQYFGPGTRLTVT.